The T cell receptor beta chain under discussion was sequenced for a study of T cell repertoires in cytomegalovirus infection. Using its own MiXCR run on the reads, TCRdb lists one record per CDR3 protein. The table lists 150,000 to 200,000 distinct CDR3 sequences, roughly 27% of them singletons. This clonotype came up once. Trimming cost V 6 bases and J 5 bases, with 11 bases left between them. This CDR3 is 13 amino acids long. CDR1 SGHAT and CDR2 FQNNGV come from the germline V gene. This sequence was found in a human donor in good health (CMV status not recorded). Some clones in this sample may be carry-over from other donors' samples. The chain links TRBV11-2 to TRBJ2-1; the D gene is possibly TRBD1 (5 bases). The sequenced sample consisted of PBMCs. For the CDR3, the DNA is TGTGCCAGCAGGCAGGGATTTCACAATGAGCAGTTCTTC. As protein: CASRQGFHNEQFF.